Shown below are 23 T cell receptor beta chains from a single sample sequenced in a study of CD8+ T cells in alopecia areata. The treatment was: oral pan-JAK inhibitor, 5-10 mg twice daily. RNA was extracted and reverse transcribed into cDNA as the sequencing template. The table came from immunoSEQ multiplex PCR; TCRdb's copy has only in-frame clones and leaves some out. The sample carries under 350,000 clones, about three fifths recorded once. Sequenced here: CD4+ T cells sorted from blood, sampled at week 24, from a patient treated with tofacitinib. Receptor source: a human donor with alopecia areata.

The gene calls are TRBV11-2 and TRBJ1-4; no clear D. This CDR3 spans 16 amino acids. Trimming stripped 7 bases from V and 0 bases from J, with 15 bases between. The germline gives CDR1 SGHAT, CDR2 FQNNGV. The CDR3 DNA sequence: TGTGCCAGCACCCTTGACGAATTGGCAACTAATGAAAAACTGTTTTTT. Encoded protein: CASTLDELATNEKLFF.

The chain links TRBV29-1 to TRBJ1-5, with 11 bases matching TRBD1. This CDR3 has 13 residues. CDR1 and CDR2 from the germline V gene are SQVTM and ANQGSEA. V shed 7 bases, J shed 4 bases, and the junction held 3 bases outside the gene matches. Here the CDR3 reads CSAGQGANQPQHF. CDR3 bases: TGCAGCGCTGGACAGGGGGCAAATCAGCCCCAGCATTTT.

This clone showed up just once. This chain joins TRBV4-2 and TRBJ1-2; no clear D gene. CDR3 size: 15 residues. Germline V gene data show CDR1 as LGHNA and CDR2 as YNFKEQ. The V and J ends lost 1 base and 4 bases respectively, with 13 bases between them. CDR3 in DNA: TGTGCCAGCAGCCAAGTCCCGCAGCGGTCCTATGGCTACACCTTC. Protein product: CASSQVPQRSYGYTF.

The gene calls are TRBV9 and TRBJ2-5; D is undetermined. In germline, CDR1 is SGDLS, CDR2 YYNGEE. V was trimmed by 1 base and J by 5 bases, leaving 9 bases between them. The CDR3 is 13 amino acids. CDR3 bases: TGTGCCAGCAGCGTATCCGGTCGGGAGACCCAGTACTTC. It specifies CASSVSGRETQYF.

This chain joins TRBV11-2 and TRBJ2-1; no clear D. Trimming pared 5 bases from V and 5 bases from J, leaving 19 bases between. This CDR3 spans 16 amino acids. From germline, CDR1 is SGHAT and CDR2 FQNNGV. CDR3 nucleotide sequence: TGTGCCAGCAGCCCCGCCCCTCGGCAGGCTCACAATGAGCAGTTCTTC. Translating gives CASSPAPRQAHNEQFF. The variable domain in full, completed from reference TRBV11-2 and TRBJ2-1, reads EAGVAQSPRYKIIEKRQSVAFWCNPISGHATLYWYQQILGQGPKLLIQFQNNGVVDDSQLPKDRFSAERLKGVDSTLKIQPAKLEDSAVYLCASSPAPRQAHNEQFFGPGTRLTVL.

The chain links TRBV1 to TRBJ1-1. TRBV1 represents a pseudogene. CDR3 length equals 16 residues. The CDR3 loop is CTSSLAPPLGVTEAFF. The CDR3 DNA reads TGCACCAGCAGCCTTGCACCCCCTTTAGGAGTCACTGAAGCTTTCTTT.

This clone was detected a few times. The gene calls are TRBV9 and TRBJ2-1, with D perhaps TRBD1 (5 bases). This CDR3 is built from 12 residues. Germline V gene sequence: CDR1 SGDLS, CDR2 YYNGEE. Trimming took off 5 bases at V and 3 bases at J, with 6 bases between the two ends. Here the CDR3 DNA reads TGTGCCAGCAGTAGGGGCTACAATGAGCAGTTCTTC. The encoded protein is CASSRGYNEQFF.

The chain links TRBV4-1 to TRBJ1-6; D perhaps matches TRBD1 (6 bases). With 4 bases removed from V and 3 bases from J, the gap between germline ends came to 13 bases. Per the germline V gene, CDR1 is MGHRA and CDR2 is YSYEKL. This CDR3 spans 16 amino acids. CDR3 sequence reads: CASSLGQGNYNSPLHF. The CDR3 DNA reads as TGCGCCAGCAGCCTCGGCCAGGGGAACTATAATTCACCCCTCCACTTT.

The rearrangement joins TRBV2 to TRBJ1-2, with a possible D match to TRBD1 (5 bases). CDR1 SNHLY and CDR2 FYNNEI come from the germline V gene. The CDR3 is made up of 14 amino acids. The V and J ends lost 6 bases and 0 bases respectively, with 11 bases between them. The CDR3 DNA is TGTGCCAGCAGACCGGGGCCAGCTAACTATGGCTACACCTTC. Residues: CASRPGPANYGYTF.

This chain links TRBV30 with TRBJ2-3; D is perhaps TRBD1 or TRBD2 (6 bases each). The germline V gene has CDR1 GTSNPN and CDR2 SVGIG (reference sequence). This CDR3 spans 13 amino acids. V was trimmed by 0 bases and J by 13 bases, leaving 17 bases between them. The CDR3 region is CAWSVRRGESKYF. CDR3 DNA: TGTGCCTGGAGTGTACGGAGGGGGGAATCCAAGTATTTT.

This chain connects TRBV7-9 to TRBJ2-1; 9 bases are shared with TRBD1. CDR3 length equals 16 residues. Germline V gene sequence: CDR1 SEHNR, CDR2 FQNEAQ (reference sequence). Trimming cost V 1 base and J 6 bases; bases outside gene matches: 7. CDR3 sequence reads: CASSLVAGTGSNEQFF. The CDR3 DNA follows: TGTGCCAGCAGCTTAGTCGCAGGGACAGGGTCCAATGAGCAGTTCTTC. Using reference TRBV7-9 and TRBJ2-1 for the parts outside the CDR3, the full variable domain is DTGVSQNPRHKITKRGQNVTFRCDPISEHNRLYWYRQTLGQGPEFLTYFQNEAQLEKSRLLSDRFSAERPKGSFSTLEIQRTEQGDSAMYLCASSLVAGTGSNEQFFGPGTRLTVL.

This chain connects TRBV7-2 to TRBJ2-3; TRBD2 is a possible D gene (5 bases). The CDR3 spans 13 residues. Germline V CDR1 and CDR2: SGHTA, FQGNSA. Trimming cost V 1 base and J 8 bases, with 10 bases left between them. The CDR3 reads CASSLGGYATQYF. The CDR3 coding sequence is TGTGCCAGCAGCTTAGGCGGGTACGCTACGCAGTATTTT.

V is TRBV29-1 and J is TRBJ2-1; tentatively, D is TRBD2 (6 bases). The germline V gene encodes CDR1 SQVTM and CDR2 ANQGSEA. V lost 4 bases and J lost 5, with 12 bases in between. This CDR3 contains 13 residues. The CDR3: CSVGGGVNNEQFF. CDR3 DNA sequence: TGCAGCGTTGGAGGCGGGGTCAACAATGAGCAGTTCTTC.

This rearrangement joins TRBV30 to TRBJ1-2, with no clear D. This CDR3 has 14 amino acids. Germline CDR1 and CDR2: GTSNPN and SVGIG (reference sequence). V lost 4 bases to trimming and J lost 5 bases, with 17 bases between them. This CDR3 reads CAWTTRMGSYGYTF. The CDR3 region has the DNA TGTGCCTGGACCACCCGGATGGGATCTTATGGCTACACCTTC.

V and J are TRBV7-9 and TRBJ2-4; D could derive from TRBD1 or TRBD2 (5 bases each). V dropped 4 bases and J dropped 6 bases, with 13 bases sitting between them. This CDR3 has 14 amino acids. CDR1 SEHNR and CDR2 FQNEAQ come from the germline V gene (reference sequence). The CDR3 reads CASSSPGQGNIQYF. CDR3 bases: TGTGCCAGCAGCTCCCCGGGGCAGGGAAACATTCAGTACTTC.

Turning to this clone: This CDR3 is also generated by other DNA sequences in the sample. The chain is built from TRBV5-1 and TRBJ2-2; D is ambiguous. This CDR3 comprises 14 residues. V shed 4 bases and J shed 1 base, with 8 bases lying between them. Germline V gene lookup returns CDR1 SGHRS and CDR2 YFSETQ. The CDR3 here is CASSPGQNTGELFF. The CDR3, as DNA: TGCGCCAGCAGCCCCGGGCAGAACACCGGGGAGCTGTTTTTT. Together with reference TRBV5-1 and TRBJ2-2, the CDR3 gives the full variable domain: KAGVTQTPRYLIKTRGQQVTLSCSPISGHRSVSWYQQTPGQGLQFLFEYFSETQRNKGNFPGRFSGRQFSNSRSEMNVSTLELGDSALYLCASSPGQNTGELFFGEGSRLTVL.

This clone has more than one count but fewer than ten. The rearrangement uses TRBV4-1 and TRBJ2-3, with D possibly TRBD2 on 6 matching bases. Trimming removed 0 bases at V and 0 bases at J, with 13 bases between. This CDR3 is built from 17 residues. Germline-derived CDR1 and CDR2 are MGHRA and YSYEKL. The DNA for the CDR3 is TGCGCCAGCAGCCAAGAGCGGTTTCGGGGGAGCACAGATACGCAGTATTTT. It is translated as CASSQERFRGSTDTQYF.

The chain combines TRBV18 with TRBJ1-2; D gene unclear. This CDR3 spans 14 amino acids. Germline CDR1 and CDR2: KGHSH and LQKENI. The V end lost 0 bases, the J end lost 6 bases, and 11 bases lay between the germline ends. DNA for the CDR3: TGTGCCAGCTCACCACCCGGGCAGCGAGATGGCTACACCTTC. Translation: CASSPPGQRDGYTF.

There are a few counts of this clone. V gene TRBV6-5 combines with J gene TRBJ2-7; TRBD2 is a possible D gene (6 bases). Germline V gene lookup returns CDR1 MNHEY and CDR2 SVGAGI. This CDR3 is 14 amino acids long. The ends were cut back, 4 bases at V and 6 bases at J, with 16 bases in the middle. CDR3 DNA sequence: TGTGCCAGCAGTTCCCCCCCACTAGCCCCCGAGCAGTACTTC. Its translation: CASSSPPLAPEQYF.

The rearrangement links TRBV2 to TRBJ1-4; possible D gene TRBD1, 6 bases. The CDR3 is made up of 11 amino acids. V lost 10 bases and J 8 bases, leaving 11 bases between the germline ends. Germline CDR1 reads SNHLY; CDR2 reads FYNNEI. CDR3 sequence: CATTGMEKLFF. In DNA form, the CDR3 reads TGTGCCACAACAGGGATGGAAAAACTGTTTTTT.

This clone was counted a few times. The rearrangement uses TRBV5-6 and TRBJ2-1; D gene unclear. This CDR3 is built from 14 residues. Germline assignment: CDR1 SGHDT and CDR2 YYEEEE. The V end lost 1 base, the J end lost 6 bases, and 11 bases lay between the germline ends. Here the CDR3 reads CASSLPGRVNEQFF. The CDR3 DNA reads TGTGCCAGCAGCTTGCCTGGAAGGGTCAATGAGCAGTTCTTC.

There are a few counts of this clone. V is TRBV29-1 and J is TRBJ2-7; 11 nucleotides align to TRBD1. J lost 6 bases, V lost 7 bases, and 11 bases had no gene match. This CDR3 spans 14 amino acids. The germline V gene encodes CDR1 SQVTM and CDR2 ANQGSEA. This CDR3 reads CSARPGQGAVEQYF. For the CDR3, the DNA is TGCAGCGCCCGACCCGGACAGGGGGCCGTCGAGCAGTACTTC.

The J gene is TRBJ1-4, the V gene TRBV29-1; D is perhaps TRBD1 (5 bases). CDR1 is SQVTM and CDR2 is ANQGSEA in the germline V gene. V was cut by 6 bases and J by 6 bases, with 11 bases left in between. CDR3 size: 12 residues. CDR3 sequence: CSVDSGDEKLFF. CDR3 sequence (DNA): TGCAGCGTGGACTCGGGGGATGAAAAACTGTTTTTT.